This TCR beta chain was identified in a study of T cell responses to AZD1222 COVID-19 vaccine. The method was immunoSEQ multiplex PCR; TCRdb's version includes in-frame clones alone and lacks a portion of them. The sample gives some 150,000 clones, around 90% of which show up once; about 3% is in the top ten. Of note for this clone: Its antigen is not known. Other DNA sequences in the sample encode the same CDR3.

Study observations and caveats: All repertoire sampling was performed exclusively after the peak T cell response.

The CDR3 has 13 residues. V gave up 9 bases and J gave up 5 bases, with 14 bases separating them. The V gene's germline CDR1 is LGHNT and CDR2 FRNRAP. The chain joins TRBV12-5 to TRBJ2-1; weak D call: TRBD1 (6 bases). This TCR came from an adult in good health. This specimen was peripheral blood, taken on day 0 of MenACWY control vaccination. CDR3 sequence: CASGRGQNNEQFF. The CDR3 DNA sequence: TGTGCTAGCGGTAGAGGACAGAACAATGAGCAGTTCTTC.